This T cell receptor beta chain was sequenced for a study of blood T cell repertoires in COVID-19. Across the whole study: In each case, the material was cDNA or gDNA derived from T cells, B-cell-depleted T cells, or PBMCs.

Trimming at V came to 3 bases and at J to 6 bases, leaving 4 bases not matched to a gene. This CDR3 has 14 amino acids. Germline CDR1 reads SGHKS; CDR2 reads YYEKEE (reference sequence). Profiled with immunoSEQ multiplex PCR; TCRdb holds only in-frame clones, not every one. The sample comprises 490,000 or so clones, less than 90% of which are singletons, and just over 8% rests with the top ten. Recovery among Cohort 3 donors was established by two negative PCRs, clearance, or symptom resolution. Source material: PBMCs or T cells enriched from blood (not recorded which). The genes are TRBV5-5 and TRBJ1-2, with TRBD1 identical over 11 bases. This receptor was obtained from a woman in her sixties or seventies who had recovered from COVID-19. The chain's CDR3 is CASSSGQGDHGYTF. In nucleotides, the CDR3 is TGTGCCAGCAGCTCGGGACAGGGGGACCATGGCTACACCTTC.